A selection of T cell receptor beta chains follows, all from one sample in a study of shared clonotypes between healthy human individuals. The repertoire was sequenced with immunoSEQ multiplex PCR; TCRdb's copy has only in-frame clones and lacks some. The repertoire holds about 2.4 million clones, 93% seen once, with 0.36% in the top ten. Sequenced sample: naive CD4+ T cells from PBMCs. The receptors come from a man between 18 and 29 years old in good health. Some clones in this sample may be carry-over from other donors' samples. CDR3s include the opening cysteine and the closing phenylalanine or tryptophan. D genes are given only for firm matches. A row's size may be missing; if present it is once, few, many or a size class.

clone size	V gene	D gene	J gene	CDR3 DNA	CDR3 protein
NA	TRBV19	NA	TRBJ2-5	TGTGCCAGTAGTATACTGGGGTCGGAAGAGACCCAGTACTTC	CASSILGSEETQYF
NA	TRBV5-1	NA	TRBJ2-1	TGCGCCAGCAGCTTTGGGGGGCAAAGGGCCTACAATGAGCAGTTCTTC	CASSFGGQRAYNEQFF
NA	TRBV4-1	NA	TRBJ2-5	TGCGCCAGCAGCCAGTTACTAGTTTCGGAGACCCAGTACTTC	CASSQLLVSETQYF
NA	TRBV27	NA	TRBJ2-3	TGTGCCAGCAGAAAAACGAGAGGAAGCAGCACAGATACGCAGTATTTT	CASRKTRGSSTDTQYF
NA	TRBV5-4	NA	TRBJ2-7	TGTGCCAGCAGCACGGGGGCGGGGACCTACGAGCAGTACTTC	CASSTGAGTYEQYF
NA	TRBV27	NA	TRBJ1-2	TGTGCCAGCACCTCGGTGTCCCCCCGTCGGCAGGAAAAAAACTATGGCTACACCTTC	CASTSVSPRRQEKNYGYTF
NA	TRBV6-9	NA	TRBJ2-3	TGTGCCAGTCTCGCAGATACGCAGTATTTT	CASLADTQYF
NA	TRBV5-1	NA	TRBJ2-6	TGCGCCAGCAGCCGGTCCGCAGGGACTGGGGCCAACGTCCTGACTTTC	CASSRSAGTGANVLTF
NA	TRBV7-9	NA	TRBJ1-2	TGTGCCAGCAGCTTAGGAGATGGCTACACCTTC	CASSLGDGYTF
NA	TRBV11-3	NA	TRBJ2-7	TGTGCCAGCAGCCACCCCGGGGCCTACGAGCAGTACTTC	CASSHPGAYEQYF
NA	TRBV18	TRBD2	TRBJ2-7	TGTGCCAGCTCACCAGGGCCGGGACTAGCGGGAGGCTACGAGCAGTACTTC	CASSPGPGLAGGYEQYF
NA	TRBV7-8	NA	TRBJ2-1	TGTGCCAGCAGCTTTCTCTCGGGGAGCTCCTACAATGAGCAGTTCTTC	CASSFLSGSSYNEQFF
NA	TRBV9	NA	TRBJ2-7	TGTGCCAGCAGCGTAGGGGGTTCCTACGAGCAGTACTTC	CASSVGGSYEQYF
NA	TRBV7-2	NA	TRBJ2-5	TGTGCCAGCAGCCGCGCATCCCAAGAGACCCAGTACTTC	CASSRASQETQYF
NA	TRBV5-4	TRBD2	TRBJ2-7	TGTGCCAGCAGCGGGAAGGGAGGACTAGCGGGAAGGTACGAGCAGTACTTC	CASSGKGGLAGRYEQYF
NA	TRBV28	NA	TRBJ2-1	TGTGCCAGCAGTGCCCTAGCGCCTAGCTCCTACAATGAGCAGTTCTTC	CASSALAPSSYNEQFF
NA	TRBV7-9	NA	TRBJ1-1	TGTGCCAGCAGCAGCCAAAAGAGCTGGGGACGAGCTTTCTTT	CASSSQKSWGRAFF
NA	TRBV28	TRBD1	TRBJ1-1	TGTGCCGGCGGACAGGGGGGGATGAACACTGAAGCTTTCTTT	CAGGQGGMNTEAFF
NA	TRBV6-5	NA	TRBJ1-1	TGTGCCAGCAGTTACGGAACAGGCACTGAAGCTTTCTTT	CASSYGTGTEAFF
NA	TRBV15	NA	TRBJ1-1	TGTGCCACCAGCAGGACCCGGTGGGGCAACACTGAAGCTTTCTTT	CATSRTRWGNTEAFF
NA	TRBV9	NA	TRBJ2-2	TGTGCCAGCAGCCCTCACAGGGATTCCGGGGAGCTGTTTTTT	CASSPHRDSGELFF
NA	TRBV9	TRBD1	TRBJ2-1	TGTGCCAGCAGCGAGCCGGGACAGCCCCAAGATTACAATGAGCAGTTCTTC	CASSEPGQPQDYNEQFF
once	TRBV7-2	NA	TRBJ1-5	TGTGCCAGCAGCTTAGGTCGTAGCAATCAGCCCCAGCATTTT	CASSLGRSNQPQHF
NA	TRBV10-3	TRBD1	TRBJ2-7	TGTGCCATCAGTAGACAGGGGTACGAGCAGTACTTC	CAISRQGYEQYF
NA	TRBV10-2	TRBD2	TRBJ2-3	TGCGCCAGCAGTGTGACTAGCGCCTTCACAGATACGCAGTATTTT	CASSVTSAFTDTQYF
NA	TRBV7-9	NA	TRBJ2-2	TGTGCCAGCAGCTTACGGGGTTCTTCCGGGGAGCTGTTTTTT	CASSLRGSSGELFF
NA	TRBV28	NA	TRBJ1-2	TGTGCCAGCAGTCCAACCCCCAGGGTCTCTAACTATGGCTACACCTTC	CASSPTPRVSNYGYTF
NA	TRBV6-4	NA	TRBJ2-2	TGTGCCAGCAGTGAGAGGACAGATAACACCGGGGAGCTGTTTTTT	CASSERTDNTGELFF
NA	TRBV30	NA	TRBJ2-3	TGTGCCTGGAGGACGGGCCCGGCTGTAGATACGCAGTATTTT	CAWRTGPAVDTQYF
NA	TRBV28	TRBD2	TRBJ2-7	TGTGCCAGCAGGGTGGGGGGGAGTTCCTACGAGCAGTACTTC	CASRVGGSSYEQYF
NA	TRBV30	NA	TRBJ2-1	TGTGCCTGGAGTGTACAGGTCTACAATGAGCAGTTCTTC	CAWSVQVYNEQFF